The 21 T cell receptor beta chains reported below all come from one sample, sequenced in a study of human versus mouse CDR3 diversity and MHC coevolution. Measured with immunoSEQ multiplex PCR; TCRdb has only the in-frame clones, and not every one. The repertoire holds about 80,000 clones, with just under 95% as singletons. The sample comprised naive CD4+ T cells from blood. The subset: CD45RO-negative CD62L-positive naive CD4 T cells. These receptors all stem from a person between 30 and 69 years old in good health.

CDR3 sequence reads: CASSVGTGTNTEAFF. In DNA, the CDR3 is TGTGCCAGCAGCGTAGGGACAGGGACGAACACTGAAGCTTTCTTT. This chain connects TRBV9 to TRBJ1-1, with TRBD1 matching over 8 bases. J gave up 1 base and V 0 bases, and 2 bases lay outside the gene matches. The CDR3 is 15 residues long. Per germline, CDR1 SGDLS and CDR2 YYNGEE.

The CDR3 nucleotides are TGTGCCAGCAGCTTAACCTTAGCGGGGACCCAAGAGACCCAGTACTTC. Its translation: CASSLTLAGTQETQYF. This rearrangement joins TRBV11-2 to TRBJ2-5; 8 bases map to TRBD2. Germline V CDR1 and CDR2: SGHAT, FQNNGV. The junction had 6 bases not matched to a gene; V was cut back by 2 bases and J by 1 base. CDR3 length: 16 residues. The full variable domain, with the rest looked up from reference TRBV11-2 and TRBJ2-5, is EAGVAQSPRYKIIEKRQSVAFWCNPISGHATLYWYQQILGQGPKLLIQFQNNGVVDDSQLPKDRFSAERLKGVDSTLKIQPAKLEDSAVYLCASSLTLAGTQETQYFGPGTRLLVL.

The chain carries TRBV5-1 and TRBJ2-3; 7 bases fit TRBD2. The CDR3 runs 16 residues. CDR1 is SGHRS and CDR2 is YFSETQ in the germline V gene. J was trimmed by 2 bases and V by 0 bases; bases with no gene match: 6. The CDR3: CASSLAASGDTDTQYF. The CDR3 DNA reads as TGCGCCAGCAGCTTGGCGGCTAGCGGAGACACAGATACGCAGTATTTT.

This sequence joins TRBV5-1 and TRBJ2-1; D is possibly TRBD2 (6 bases). This CDR3 region has 14 residues. Germline CDR1 and CDR2: SGHRS and YFSETQ. V was shortened by 3 bases and J by 0 bases, with 7 bases between the two germline ends. The CDR3 loop is CASSWEASYNEQFF. CDR3 coding DNA: TGCGCCAGCAGCTGGGAGGCCTCCTACAATGAGCAGTTCTTC.

CDR3 sequence: CASRPHRLGYGYTF. In nucleotides, the CDR3 is TGTGCCAGTAGACCTCACAGGTTGGGCTATGGCTACACCTTC. V is TRBV19 and J is TRBJ1-2, with a weak D call TRBD1 (5 bases). Germline V gene lookup returns CDR1 LNHDA and CDR2 SQIVND (reference sequence). This CDR3 is 14 amino acids long. The V end was cut by 6 bases, the J end by 4 bases, with 15 bases between. Looking up the rest from reference TRBV19 and TRBJ1-2 gives the full variable domain: DGGITQSPKYLFRKEGQNVTLSCEQNLNHDAMYWYRQDPGQGLRLIYYSQIVNDFQKGDIAEGYSVSREKKESFPLTVTSAQKNPTAFYLCASRPHRLGYGYTFGSGTRLTVV.

This chain joins TRBV5-4 and TRBJ2-7, with no clear D. The germline V gene encodes CDR1 SGHNT and CDR2 YYREEE (reference sequence). Deletions cut 5 bases from V and 1 base from J, with 13 bases between. The CDR3 runs 14 residues. CDR3 DNA sequence: TGTGCCAGCAGTCCCACTCGAATTTCCTACGAGCAGTACTTC. The encoded protein is CASSPTRISYEQYF.

The chain joins TRBV28 to TRBJ1-6; 7 bases are shared with TRBD1. CDR1 MDHEN and CDR2 SYDVKM come from the germline V gene. The CDR3 is 16 residues long. Trimming removed 5 bases from V and 10 bases from J; junction bases left unmatched: 14. This chain's CDR3 is CASSTPLDRVSSPLHF. The CDR3, as DNA: TGTGCCAGCAGTACCCCCTTAGACAGGGTGTCCTCACCCCTCCACTTT.

V and J are TRBV27 and TRBJ2-1; 14 bases fit TRBD2. J was trimmed by 12 bases and V by 2 bases; bases with no gene match: 9. Germline lookup yields CDR1 MNHEY and CDR2 SMNVEV (reference sequence). This CDR3 comprises 16 residues. In DNA form, the CDR3 reads TGTGCCAGCAGTTTACGGACTAGCGGGAGGTTGGTCGGGCAGTTCTTC. Residues: CASSLRTSGRLVGQFF.

The rearrangement joins TRBV19 to TRBJ2-7, with 7 bases identical to TRBD1. Germline V gene lookup returns CDR1 LNHDA and CDR2 SQIVND (reference sequence). CDR3 size: 14 residues. After removal of 6 bases from V and 1 base from J, the junction contained 6 bases not matched to a gene. CDR3 sequence reads: CASSPGTASYEQYF. The CDR3 nucleotides read TGTGCCAGTAGCCCTGGGACAGCTTCCTACGAGCAGTACTTC.

V usage is TRBV5-4 and J usage is TRBJ2-7; TRBD1 is a possible D gene (6 bases). The CDR3 sequence is 15 residues long. Germline CDR1 reads SGHNT; CDR2 reads YYREEE (reference sequence). V was clipped by 4 bases and J by 3 bases, with 17 bases between them. The CDR3 DNA is TGTGCCAGCAGCCCCGACAGGTTGGTGGGCTACGAGCAGTACTTC. Protein sequence: CASSPDRLVGYEQYF.

This rearrangement joins TRBV5-1 to TRBJ1-5, with TRBD1 matching over 9 bases. The germline V gene encodes CDR1 SGHRS and CDR2 YFSETQ. The CDR3 length is 16 residues. With 0 bases clipped from V and 0 bases from J, the junction kept 1 base outside the gene matches. The CDR3 nucleotides are TGCGCCAGCAGCTTGGGGACAGGGGATAGCAATCAGCCCCAGCATTTT. Translating gives CASSLGTGDSNQPQHF.

The CDR3 region has the DNA TGTGCCAGCAGTTCCGGCGGGACAGGGACCTACGAGCAGTACTTC. Translation: CASSSGGTGTYEQYF. The rearrangement links TRBV7-2 to TRBJ2-7; 9 bases map to TRBD1. The germline gives CDR1 SGHTA, CDR2 FQGNSA. This CDR3 contains 15 residues. With 6 bases clipped from V and 2 bases from J, the junction kept 8 bases outside the gene matches.

Notes on this clone: Other DNA sequences within the sample encode an identical CDR3. The chain has TRBV9 and TRBJ1-2; TRBD1 matches 7 bases. The CDR3 has 14 residues. J was trimmed by 4 bases and V by 0 bases; bases with no gene match: 3. The germline gives CDR1 SGDLS, CDR2 YYNGEE. Here the CDR3 reads CASSVATGTYGYTF. The DNA for the CDR3 is TGTGCCAGCAGCGTAGCGACAGGGACCTATGGCTACACCTTC. The entire variable domain, with the rest obtained from reference TRBV9 and TRBJ1-2, is as follows: DSGVTQTPKHLITATGQRVTLRCSPRSGDLSVYWYQQSLDQGLQFLIQYYNGEERAKGNILERFSAQQFPDLHSELNLSSLELGDSALYFCASSVATGTYGYTFGSGTRLTVV.

The rearrangement joins TRBV7-9 to TRBJ2-7, with 9 bases aligning to TRBD1. From germline, CDR1 is SEHNR and CDR2 FQNEAQ (reference sequence). This CDR3 has 15 residues. The J segment lost 0 bases and the V segment lost 3 bases, leaving 3 bases of the junction unmatched. CDR3 protein: CASSLGQGVSYEQYF. The CDR3 coding sequence is TGTGCCAGCAGCTTGGGACAGGGTGTCTCCTACGAGCAGTACTTC. The variable domain in full, completed from reference TRBV7-9 and TRBJ2-7, reads DTGVSQNPRHKITKRGQNVTFRCDPISEHNRLYWYRQTLGQGPEFLTYFQNEAQLEKSRLLSDRFSAERPKGSFSTLEIQRTEQGDSAMYLCASSLGQGVSYEQYFGPGTRLTVT.

V and J are TRBV5-1 and TRBJ2-1; 9 bases are shared with TRBD1. V lost 3 bases and J lost 7; bases outside the gene matches: 11. There are 16 residues in the CDR3. Germline-derived CDR1 and CDR2 are SGHRS and YFSETQ. The CDR3 bases are TGCGCCAGCAGCTCCACCTCGGGGACAGGGAAGAATGAGCAGTTCTTC. As protein: CASSSTSGTGKNEQFF.

V and J are TRBV5-1 and TRBJ2-7, with a tentative D call TRBD1 (5 bases). V dropped 5 bases and J dropped 6 bases, with 15 bases sitting between them. The CDR3 runs to 13 residues. Germline CDR1 and CDR2: SGHRS and YFSETQ. This CDR3 is CASRKRTSIEQYF. The CDR3, as DNA: TGCGCCAGCAGAAAGAGGACAAGCATCGAGCAGTACTTC.

This clone was counted a single time. This chain connects TRBV7-2 to TRBJ1-5, with 7 positions matching TRBD1. After removal of 7 bases from V and 4 bases from J, the junction contained 10 bases not matched to a gene. Germline CDR1 SGHTA, CDR2 FQGNSA. This CDR3 has 15 residues. CDR3 DNA: TGTGCCAGCACCGCTGGAGGGGGCTTGAATCAGCCCCAGCATTTT. The encoded protein is CASTAGGGLNQPQHF. Together with reference TRBV7-2 and TRBJ1-5, the CDR3 gives the full variable domain: GAGVSQSPSNKVTEKGKDVELRCDPISGHTALYWYRQSLGQGLEFLIYFQGNSAPDKSGLPSDRFSAERTGGSVSTLTIQRTQQEDSAVYLCASTAGGGLNQPQHFGDGTRLSIL.

The rearrangement links TRBV4-2 to TRBJ2-2; D not certain. Germline V gene sequence: CDR1 LGHNA, CDR2 YNFKEQ. V was cut by 1 base and J by 0 bases, with 6 bases left in between. The CDR3 has 15 residues. The CDR3 protein is CASSQGGTNTGELFF. The CDR3 coding sequence is TGTGCCAGCAGCCAAGGCGGTACGAACACCGGGGAGCTGTTTTTT.

The gene calls are TRBV5-1 and TRBJ2-1; the match to TRBD1 covers 7 bases. Unmatched junction bases numbered 21, after V lost 1 base and J lost 2 bases. Germline assignment: CDR1 SGHRS and CDR2 YFSETQ. The CDR3 runs to 21 residues. CDR3 in DNA: TGCGCCAGCAGCTTGTGGGTCCTACAGGGGACCCAGCTCAAAGCCTACAATGAGCAGTTCTTC. Translated: CASSLWVLQGTQLKAYNEQFF.

To note about this clone: Distinct nucleotide sequences in the sample also encode this CDR3. The chain carries TRBV18 and TRBJ2-3; D gene uncertain. Germline CDR1 KGHSH, CDR2 LQKENI. The CDR3 spans 14 residues. V gave up 6 bases and J gave up 0 bases, with 10 bases separating them. This CDR3 is CASSPPVSTDTQYF. DNA of the CDR3: TGTGCCAGCTCCCCCCCCGTTAGCACAGATACGCAGTATTTT.

V is TRBV25-1 and J is TRBJ2-2, with 8 nucleotides matching TRBD1. The CDR3 loop spans 14 amino acids. V was clipped by 7 bases and J by 3 bases; unmatched bases: 4. CDR1 is MGHDK, CDR2 SYGVNS, per germline. Written as DNA, the CDR3 is TGTGCCAGCACCTGGACAGGGTACACCGGGGAGCTGTTTTTT. Translated, it gives CASTWTGYTGELFF.